The 17 T cell receptor beta chains given below trace back to one sample, sequenced in a study of CD8 T cells in Susac syndrome. The RNA input was about 0.5 to 1 ug, and it was reverse transcribed with random hexamers. Via MiXCR, TCRdb re-called the immunoSEQ multiplex PCR reads, giving one row per CDR3 protein. The sample carries around 170,000 distinct CDR3 sequences, about 91% recorded once. Sequenced input: CD4+ T cells from PBMCs. The receptor source for this set is a human donor in good health.

The V call is TRBV6-5, the J call TRBJ2-7; 9 nucleotides align to TRBD1. The germline gives CDR1 MNHEY, CDR2 SVGAGI. The CDR3 extends over 15 amino acids. With V trimmed by 0 bases and J by 9 bases, 9 bases remained unmatched. The DNA for the CDR3 is TGTGCCAGCAGTTACTCCAGACAGGGGGATACGGGGCAGTACTTC. Amino acids: CASSYSRQGDTGQYF.

The sample holds a few counts of this clonotype. This chain connects TRBV5-1 to TRBJ2-7, with TRBD1 identical over 7 bases. CDR1 and CDR2 (germline): SGHRS, YFSETQ. V dropped 1 base and J dropped 3; count of bases not matched to a gene: 4. The CDR3 runs to 14 residues. The CDR3 sequence is CASSLHRGDYEQYF. CDR3 DNA: TGCGCCAGCAGCTTGCACAGGGGAGACTACGAGCAGTACTTC. Full variable domain (outside the CDR3, taken from reference TRBV5-1 and TRBJ2-7): KAGVTQTPRYLIKTRGQQVTLSCSPISGHRSVSWYQQTPGQGLQFLFEYFSETQRNKGNFPGRFSGRQFSNSRSEMNVSTLELGDSALYLCASSLHRGDYEQYFGPGTRLTVT.

CDR3 region: CASSLDAGRGNTIYF. The CDR3 nucleotides read TGCGCCAGCAGCTTGGACGCGGGAAGGGGAAACACCATATATTTT. The chain has TRBV5-1 and TRBJ1-3; D unresolved. CDR3 length: 15 amino acids. V lost 0 bases to trimming and J lost 4 bases, with 11 bases between them. CDR1 SGHRS and CDR2 YFSETQ come from the germline V gene.

The chain uses TRBV29-1 and TRBJ1-2; D gene uncertain. The V end was cut by 3 bases, the J end by 6 bases, with 8 bases between. This CDR3 is built from 11 residues. Germline assignment: CDR1 SQVTM and CDR2 ANQGSEA. DNA for the CDR3: TGCAGCGTTGAGCAGGCGGATGGCTACACCTTC. This gives the protein CSVEQADGYTF.

The chain combines TRBV5-1 with TRBJ1-3, with a possible D match to TRBD1 (5 bases). The CDR3 totals 16 residues. Germline V gene lookup returns CDR1 SGHRS and CDR2 YFSETQ. V gave up 6 bases and J gave up 3 bases, with 19 bases separating them. CDR3: CASTPVGGSYGNTIYF. The CDR3 DNA reads as TGCGCCAGCACTCCGGTCGGGGGATCATATGGAAACACCATATATTTT.

The gene calls are TRBV7-9 and TRBJ2-3, with D possibly TRBD1 on 6 matching bases. The germline V and J ends were trimmed by 6 bases and 3 bases, with 7 bases remaining between them. The CDR3 length is 12 residues. Germline values: CDR1 SEHNR, CDR2 FQNEAQ (reference sequence). The DNA of the CDR3 is TGTGCCAGCAGACAGGGAACAGATACGCAGTATTTT. This gives the protein CASRQGTDTQYF.

V gene TRBV4-1 combines with J gene TRBJ2-3; the match to TRBD2 covers 13 bases. With V trimmed by 1 base and J by 0 bases, 4 bases remained unmatched. This CDR3 contains 18 residues. Germline assignment: CDR1 MGHRA and CDR2 YSYEKL. Here the CDR3 DNA reads TGCGCCAGCAGCCAAGGACTAGCGGGAGGCGAGAGCACAGATACGCAGTATTTT. Translating it yields CASSQGLAGGESTDTQYF.

This clonotype was observed a handful of times. The gene calls are TRBV5-1 and TRBJ2-6; D not certain. V lost 1 base and J lost 4, with 9 bases in between. The CDR3 has 15 amino acids. Germline V gene lookup returns CDR1 SGHRS and CDR2 YFSETQ. In DNA, the CDR3 is TGCGCCAGCAGCTTGTTGGGCTCCGGGGCCAACGTCCTGACTTTC. This gives the protein CASSLLGSGANVLTF.

The chain combines TRBV7-9 with TRBJ1-4; D remains ambiguous. Looked up from germline, CDR1 is SEHNR and CDR2 is FQNEAQ (reference sequence). Trimming shortened V by 1 base and J by 8 bases, and 11 bases separated the two germline ends. CDR3 size: 14 residues. CDR3 amino acids: CASSLVPGREKLFF. CDR3 in DNA: TGTGCCAGCAGCTTAGTTCCGGGCCGCGAAAAACTGTTTTTT. Supplemented by reference TRBV7-9 and TRBJ1-4, the full variable domain reads DTGVSQNPRHKITKRGQNVTFRCDPISEHNRLYWYRQTLGQGPEFLTYFQNEAQLEKSRLLSDRFSAERPKGSFSTLEIQRTEQGDSAMYLCASSLVPGREKLFFGSGTQLSVL.

The genes are TRBV7-9 and TRBJ1-6, with 10 bases matching TRBD1. V shed 5 bases, J shed 7 bases, and the junction held 11 bases outside the gene matches. The CDR3 extends over 17 amino acids. Germline-derived CDR1 and CDR2 are SEHNR and FQNEAQ (reference sequence). CDR3 sequence: CASSAYIGTGENSPLHF. CDR3 nucleotide sequence: TGTGCCAGCAGCGCCTATATAGGGACAGGGGAAAATTCACCCCTCCACTTT.

V usage is TRBV5-1 and J usage is TRBJ2-3; D not resolved. Germline values: CDR1 SGHRS, CDR2 YFSETQ. The V and J ends lost 3 bases and 4 bases respectively, with 6 bases between them. There are 12 residues in the CDR3. CDR3 nucleotides: TGCGCCAGCAGCTCTTTGCCAGATACGCAGTATTTT. It encodes CASSSLPDTQYF.

This chain joins TRBV6-6 and TRBJ2-2; no clear D. The V and J ends lost 2 bases and 0 bases respectively, with 7 bases between them. The CDR3 covers 15 residues. The germline V gene encodes CDR1 MNHNY and CDR2 SVGAGI (reference sequence). CDR3 in amino acids: CASSYVQANTGELFF. The CDR3 nucleotides are TGTGCCAGCAGTTACGTTCAGGCGAACACCGGGGAGCTGTTTTTT.

The CDR3: CASSLDPGFYEQYF. The CDR3 nucleotides read TGTGCCAGCAGTTTAGATCCAGGTTTCTACGAGCAGTACTTC. This rearrangement joins TRBV28 to TRBJ2-7; D uncertain. Looked up from germline, CDR1 is MDHEN and CDR2 is SYDVKM. The CDR3 has 14 amino acids. V was trimmed by 2 bases and J by 3 bases, leaving 11 bases between them.

The CDR3 region has the DNA TGTGCCAGCAGCTTAACGGGGGGGAACAATGAGCAGTTCTTC. Residues: CASSLTGGNNEQFF. This chain uses TRBV7-3 with TRBJ2-1; TRBD2 aligns across 7 bases. Germline V CDR1 and CDR2: SGHTA, FQGTGA. The CDR3 loop spans 14 amino acids. Germline trimming cut 0 bases from V and 5 bases from J; bases unmatched to any gene: 1.

This clonotype was picked up one time. V and J are TRBV28 and TRBJ2-3; weak D call: TRBD2 (5 bases). The CDR3 has 15 residues. V was pared by 9 bases and J by 5 bases, with 21 bases between. Germline lookup yields CDR1 MDHEN and CDR2 SYDVKM. The CDR3 coding sequence is TGTGCCAGTGGCTTTCTAGACCTTCGGGGAGATACGCAGTATTTT. As protein: CASGFLDLRGDTQYF.

CDR3 sequence: CASSSMDRAETQYF. CDR3 DNA: TGTGCCAGCAGCTCTATGGACAGGGCCGAGACCCAGTACTTC. The chain uses TRBV7-6 and TRBJ2-5; 8 bases line up with TRBD1. Germline V gene lookup returns CDR1 SGHVS and CDR2 FNYEAQ. Trimming took 4 bases from V and 5 from J; bases not matched to a gene: 6. CDR3 length: 14 amino acids.

The J gene is TRBJ1-6, the V gene TRBV20-1; D remains unclear. The ends were cut back, 4 bases at V and 6 bases at J, with 13 bases in the middle. This CDR3 has 14 residues. The germline CDR1 and CDR2 sequences are DFQATT and SNEGSKA (reference sequence). The DNA of the CDR3 is TGCAGTGCTACCCCGTCGGGCACTAATTCACCCCTCCACTTT. Residues: CSATPSGTNSPLHF.